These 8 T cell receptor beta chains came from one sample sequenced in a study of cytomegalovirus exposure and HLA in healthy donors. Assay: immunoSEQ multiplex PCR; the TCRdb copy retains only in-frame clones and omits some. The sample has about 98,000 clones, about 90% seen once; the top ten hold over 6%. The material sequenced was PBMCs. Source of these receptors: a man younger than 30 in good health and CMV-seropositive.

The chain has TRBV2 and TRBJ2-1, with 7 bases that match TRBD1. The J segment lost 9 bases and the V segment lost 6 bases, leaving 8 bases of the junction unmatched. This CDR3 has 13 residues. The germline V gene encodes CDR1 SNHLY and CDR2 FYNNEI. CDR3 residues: CASRRQGPSEQFF. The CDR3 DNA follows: TGTGCCAGCAGACGACAGGGACCCAGTGAGCAGTTCTTC.

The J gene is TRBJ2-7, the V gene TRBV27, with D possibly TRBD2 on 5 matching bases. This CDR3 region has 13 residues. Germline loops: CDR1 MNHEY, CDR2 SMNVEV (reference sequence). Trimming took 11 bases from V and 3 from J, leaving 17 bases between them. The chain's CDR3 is CAPPGPAGYEQYF. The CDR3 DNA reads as TGTGCCCCCCCGGGCCCGGCGGGCTACGAGCAGTACTTC.

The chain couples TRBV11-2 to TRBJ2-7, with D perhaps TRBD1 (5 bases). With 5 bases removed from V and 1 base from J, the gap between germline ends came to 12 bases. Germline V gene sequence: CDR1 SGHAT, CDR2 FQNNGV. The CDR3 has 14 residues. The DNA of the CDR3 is TGTGCCAGCAGCGCCCAGGGAAGGTCCTACGAGCAGTACTTC. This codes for CASSAQGRSYEQYF.

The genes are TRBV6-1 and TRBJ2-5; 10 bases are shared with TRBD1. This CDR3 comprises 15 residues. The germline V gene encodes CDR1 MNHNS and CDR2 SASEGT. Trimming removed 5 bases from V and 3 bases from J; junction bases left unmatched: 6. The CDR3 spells CASSTGQGLEETQYF. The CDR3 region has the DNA TGTGCCAGCAGTACGGGACAGGGGTTGGAAGAGACCCAGTACTTC.

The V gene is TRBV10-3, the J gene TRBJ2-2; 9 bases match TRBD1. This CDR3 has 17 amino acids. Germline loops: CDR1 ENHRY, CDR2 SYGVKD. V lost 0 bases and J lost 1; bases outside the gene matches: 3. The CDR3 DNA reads TGTGCCATCAGTGAGTCGGGGACAGGGAAGAACACCGGGGAGCTGTTTTTT. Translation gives CAISESGTGKNTGELFF.

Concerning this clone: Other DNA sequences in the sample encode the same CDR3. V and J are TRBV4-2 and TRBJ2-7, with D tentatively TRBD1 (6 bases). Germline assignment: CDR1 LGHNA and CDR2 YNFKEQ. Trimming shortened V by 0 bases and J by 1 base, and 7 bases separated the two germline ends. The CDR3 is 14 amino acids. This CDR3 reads CASSQDRGSYEQYF. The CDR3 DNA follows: TGTGCCAGCAGCCAAGACAGGGGATCCTACGAGCAGTACTTC.

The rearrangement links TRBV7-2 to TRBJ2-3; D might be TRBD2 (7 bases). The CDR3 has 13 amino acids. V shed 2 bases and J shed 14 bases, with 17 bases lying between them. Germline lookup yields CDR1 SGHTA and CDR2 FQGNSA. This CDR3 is CASSLSGASGGYF. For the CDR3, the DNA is TGTGCCAGCAGCTTATCAGGGGCCTCGGGGGGGTATTTT.

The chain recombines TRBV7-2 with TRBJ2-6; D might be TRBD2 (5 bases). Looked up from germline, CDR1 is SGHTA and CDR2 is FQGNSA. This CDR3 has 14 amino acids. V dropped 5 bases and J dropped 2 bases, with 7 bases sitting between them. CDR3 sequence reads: CASSREPGANVLTF. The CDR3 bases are TGTGCCAGCAGCCGGGAACCTGGGGCCAACGTCCTGACTTTC.